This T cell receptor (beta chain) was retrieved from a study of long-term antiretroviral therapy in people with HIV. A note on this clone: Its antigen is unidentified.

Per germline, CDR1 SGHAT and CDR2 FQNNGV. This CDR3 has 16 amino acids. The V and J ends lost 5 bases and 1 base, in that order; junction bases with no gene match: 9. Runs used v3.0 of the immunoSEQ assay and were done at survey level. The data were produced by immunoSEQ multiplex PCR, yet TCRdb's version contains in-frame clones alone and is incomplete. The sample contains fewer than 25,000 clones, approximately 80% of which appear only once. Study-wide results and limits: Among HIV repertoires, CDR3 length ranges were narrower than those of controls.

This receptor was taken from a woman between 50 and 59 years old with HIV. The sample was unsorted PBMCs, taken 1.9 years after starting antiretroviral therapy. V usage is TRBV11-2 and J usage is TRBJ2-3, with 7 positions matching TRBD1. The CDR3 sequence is CASSPRGSRGTDTQYF. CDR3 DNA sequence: TGTGCCAGCAGCCCCAGGGGGTCTAGGGGCACAGATACGCAGTATTTT.